This T cell receptor (beta chain) was identified during a study of T cell changes during pregnancy in multiple sclerosis. TCRdb keeps only in-frame clones here, not all; method: immunoSEQ multiplex PCR. This table has about 60,000 clones, under 95% appearing once. This CDR3 is 14 amino acids long. Deletions cut 4 bases from V and 4 bases from J, with 14 bases between. CDR1 and CDR2 (germline): SGDLS, YYNGEE. The V call is TRBV9, the J call TRBJ1-2, with TRBD1 as a possible D gene (6 bases). This clonotype was obtained from a female donor with multiple sclerosis, enrolled in a pregnancy study. The sample here was peripheral blood, taken in the second trimester of pregnancy. The CDR3 protein is CASSHLGQPYGYTF. For the CDR3, the DNA is TGTGCCAGCAGCCACCTCGGACAGCCCTATGGCTACACCTTC.